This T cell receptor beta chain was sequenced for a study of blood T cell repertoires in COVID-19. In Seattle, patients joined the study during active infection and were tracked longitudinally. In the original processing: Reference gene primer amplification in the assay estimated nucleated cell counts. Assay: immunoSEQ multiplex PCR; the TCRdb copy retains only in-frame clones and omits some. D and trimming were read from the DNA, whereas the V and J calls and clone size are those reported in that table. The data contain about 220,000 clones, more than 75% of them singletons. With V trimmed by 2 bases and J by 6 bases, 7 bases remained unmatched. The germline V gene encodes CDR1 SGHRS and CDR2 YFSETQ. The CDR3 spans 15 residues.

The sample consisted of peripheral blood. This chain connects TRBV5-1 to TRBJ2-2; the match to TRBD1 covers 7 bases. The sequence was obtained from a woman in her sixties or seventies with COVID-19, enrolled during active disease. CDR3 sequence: CASSLTTTGAGELFF. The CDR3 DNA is TGCGCCAGCAGCTTAACCACAACAGGGGCCGGGGAGCTGTTTTTT.